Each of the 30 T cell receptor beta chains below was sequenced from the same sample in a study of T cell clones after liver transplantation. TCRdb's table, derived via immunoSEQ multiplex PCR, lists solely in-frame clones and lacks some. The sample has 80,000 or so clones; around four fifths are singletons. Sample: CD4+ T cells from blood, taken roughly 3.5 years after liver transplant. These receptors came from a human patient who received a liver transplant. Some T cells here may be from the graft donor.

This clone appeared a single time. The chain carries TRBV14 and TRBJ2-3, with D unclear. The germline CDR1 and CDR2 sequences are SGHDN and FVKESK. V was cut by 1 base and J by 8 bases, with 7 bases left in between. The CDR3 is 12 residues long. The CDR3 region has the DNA TGTGCCAGCAGCCAAGGGGCGGTTACGCAGTATTTT. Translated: CASSQGAVTQYF.

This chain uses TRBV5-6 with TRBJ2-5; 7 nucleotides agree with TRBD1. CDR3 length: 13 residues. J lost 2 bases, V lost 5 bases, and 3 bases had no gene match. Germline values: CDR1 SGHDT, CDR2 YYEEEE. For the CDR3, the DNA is TGTGCCAGCAGTGACAGGGTGCAAGAGACCCAGTACTTC. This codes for CASSDRVQETQYF.

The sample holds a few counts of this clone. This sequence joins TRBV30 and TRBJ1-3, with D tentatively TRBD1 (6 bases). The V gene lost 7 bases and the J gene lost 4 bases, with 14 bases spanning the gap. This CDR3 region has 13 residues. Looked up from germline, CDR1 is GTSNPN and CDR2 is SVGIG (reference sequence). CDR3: CASKQGPGNTIYF. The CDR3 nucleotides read TGTGCCTCGAAACAGGGACCCGGAAACACCATATATTTT.

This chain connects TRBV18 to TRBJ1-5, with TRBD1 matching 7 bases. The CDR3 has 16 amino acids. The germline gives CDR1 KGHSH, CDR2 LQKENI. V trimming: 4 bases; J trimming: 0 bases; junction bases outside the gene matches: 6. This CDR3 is CASSLIGQDSNQPQHF. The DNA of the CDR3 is TGTGCCAGCTCACTGATTGGACAGGATAGCAATCAGCCCCAGCATTTT. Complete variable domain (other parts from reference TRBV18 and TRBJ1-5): NAGVMQNPRHLVRRRGQEARLRCSPMKGHSHVYWYRQLPEEGLKFMVYLQKENIIDESGMPKERFSAEFPKEGPSILRIQQVVRGDSAAYFCASSLIGQDSNQPQHFGDGTRLSIL.

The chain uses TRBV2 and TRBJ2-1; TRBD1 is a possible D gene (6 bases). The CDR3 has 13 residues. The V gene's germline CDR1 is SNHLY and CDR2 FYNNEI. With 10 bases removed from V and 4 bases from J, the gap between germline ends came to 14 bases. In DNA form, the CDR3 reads TGTGCCACTGTCCAGGACAGTTACAATGAGCAGTTCTTC. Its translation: CATVQDSYNEQFF. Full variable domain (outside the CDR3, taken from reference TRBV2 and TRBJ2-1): EPEVTQTPSHQVTQMGQEVILRCVPISNHLYFYWYRQILGQKVEFLVSFYNNEISEKSEIFDDQFSVERPDGSNFTLKIRSTKLEDSAMYFCATVQDSYNEQFFGPGTRLTVL.

The CDR3 DNA reads as TGTGCCAGCAAAACTATTCCGGGACAGGGGACTGAGCAGTTCTTC. Its protein is CASKTIPGQGTEQFF. The chain combines TRBV6-1 with TRBJ2-1; TRBD1 matches at 10 bases. With V trimmed by 7 bases and J by 9 bases, 12 bases remained unmatched. This CDR3 spans 15 amino acids. Germline V lookup: CDR1 MNHNS, CDR2 SASEGT.

CDR3 nucleotide sequence: TGTGCCAGCAGCCCATGGGACAGGGTGAACACTGAAGCTTTCTTT. Its translation: CASSPWDRVNTEAFF. The J gene is TRBJ1-1, the V gene TRBV5-4; 9 positions match TRBD1. Germline CDR1 SGHNT, CDR2 YYREEE (reference sequence). CDR3 size: 15 residues. J gave up 0 bases and V 4 bases, and 4 bases lay outside the gene matches.

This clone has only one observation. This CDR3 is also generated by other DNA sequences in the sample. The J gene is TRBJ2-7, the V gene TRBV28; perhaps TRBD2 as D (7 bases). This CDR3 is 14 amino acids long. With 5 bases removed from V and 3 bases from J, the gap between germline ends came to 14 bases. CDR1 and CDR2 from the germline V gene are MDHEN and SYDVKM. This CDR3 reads CASSMGGLSYEQYF. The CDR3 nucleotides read TGTGCCAGCAGTATGGGGGGGCTAAGCTACGAGCAGTACTTC.

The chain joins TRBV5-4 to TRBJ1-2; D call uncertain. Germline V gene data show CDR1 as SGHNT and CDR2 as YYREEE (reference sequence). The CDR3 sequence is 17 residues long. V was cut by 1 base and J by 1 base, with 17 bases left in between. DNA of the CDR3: TGTGCCAGCAGCTTGTTCGGTCCTATGGACTTTAACTATGGCTACACCTTC. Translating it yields CASSLFGPMDFNYGYTF.

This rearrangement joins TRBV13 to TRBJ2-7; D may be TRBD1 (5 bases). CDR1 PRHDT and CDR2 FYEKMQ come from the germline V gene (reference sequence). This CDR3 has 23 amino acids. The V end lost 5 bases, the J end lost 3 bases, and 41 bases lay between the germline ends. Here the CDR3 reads CASSHSLSPQAGFDSPKYYEQYF. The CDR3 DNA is TGTGCCAGCAGCCATAGCCTCTCACCGCAGGCAGGGTTTGACAGTCCCAAATACTACGAGCAGTACTTC.

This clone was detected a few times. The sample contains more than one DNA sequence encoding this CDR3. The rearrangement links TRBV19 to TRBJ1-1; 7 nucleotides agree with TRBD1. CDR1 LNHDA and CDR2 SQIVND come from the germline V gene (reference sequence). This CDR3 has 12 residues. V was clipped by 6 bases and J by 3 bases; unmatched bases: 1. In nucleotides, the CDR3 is TGTGCCAGTAGCGACAGGGACACTGAAGCTTTCTTT. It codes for CASSDRDTEAFF.

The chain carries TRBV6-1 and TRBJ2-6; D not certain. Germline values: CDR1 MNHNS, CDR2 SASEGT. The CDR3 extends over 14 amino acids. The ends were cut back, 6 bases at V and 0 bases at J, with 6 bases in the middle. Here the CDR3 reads CASRESSGANVLTF. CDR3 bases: TGTGCCAGCAGGGAGAGCTCTGGGGCCAACGTCCTGACTTTC.

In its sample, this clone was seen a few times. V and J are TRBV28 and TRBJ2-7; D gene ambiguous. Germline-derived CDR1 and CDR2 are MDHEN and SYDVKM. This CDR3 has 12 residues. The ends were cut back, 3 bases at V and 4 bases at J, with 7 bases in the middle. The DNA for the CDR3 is TGTGCCAGCAGTTTGTTGGCGTACGAGCAGTACTTC. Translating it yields CASSLLAYEQYF. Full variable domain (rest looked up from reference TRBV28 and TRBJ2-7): DVKVTQSSRYLVKRTGEKVFLECVQDMDHENMFWYRQDPGLGLRLIYFSYDVKMKEKGDIPEGYSVSREKKERFSLILESASTNQTSMYLCASSLLAYEQYFGPGTRLTVT.

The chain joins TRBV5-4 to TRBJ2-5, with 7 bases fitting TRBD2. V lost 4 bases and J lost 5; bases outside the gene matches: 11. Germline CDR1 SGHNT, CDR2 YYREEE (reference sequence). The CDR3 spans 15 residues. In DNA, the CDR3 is TGTGCCAGCAGCGAACGGGAGGCTGGTGGGGAGACCCAGTACTTC. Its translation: CASSEREAGGETQYF. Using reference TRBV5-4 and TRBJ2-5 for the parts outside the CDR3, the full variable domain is ETGVTQSPTHLIKTRGQQVTLRCSSQSGHNTVSWYQQALGQGPQFIFQYYREEENGRGNFPPRFSGLQFPNYSSELNVNALELDDSALYLCASSEREAGGETQYFGPGTRLLVL.

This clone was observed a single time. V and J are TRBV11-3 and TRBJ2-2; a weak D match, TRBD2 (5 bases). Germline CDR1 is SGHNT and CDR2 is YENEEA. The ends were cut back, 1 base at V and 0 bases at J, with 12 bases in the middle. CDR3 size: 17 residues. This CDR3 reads CASSLGGAGSNTGELFF. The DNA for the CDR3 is TGTGCCAGCAGCTTAGGTGGCGCGGGCTCGAACACCGGGGAGCTGTTTTTT. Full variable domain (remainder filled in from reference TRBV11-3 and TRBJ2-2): EAGVVQSPRYKIIEKKQPVAFWCNPISGHNTLYWYLQNLGQGPELLIRYENEEAVDDSQLPKDRFSAERLKGVDSTLKIQPAELGDSAVYLCASSLGGAGSNTGELFFGEGSRLTVL.

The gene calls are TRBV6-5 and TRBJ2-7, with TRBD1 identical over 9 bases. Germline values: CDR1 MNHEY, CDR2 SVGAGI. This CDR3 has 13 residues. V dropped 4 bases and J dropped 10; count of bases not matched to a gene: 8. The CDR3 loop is CASSLPGQGGQYF. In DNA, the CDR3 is TGTGCCAGCAGTTTGCCGGGACAGGGCGGCCAGTACTTC.

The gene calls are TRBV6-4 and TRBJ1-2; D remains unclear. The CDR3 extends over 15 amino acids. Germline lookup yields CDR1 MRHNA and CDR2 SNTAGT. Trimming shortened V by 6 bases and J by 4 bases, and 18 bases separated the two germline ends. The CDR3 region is CASRKSEPSPYGYTF. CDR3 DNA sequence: TGTGCCAGCAGGAAATCGGAACCCTCGCCCTATGGCTACACCTTC.

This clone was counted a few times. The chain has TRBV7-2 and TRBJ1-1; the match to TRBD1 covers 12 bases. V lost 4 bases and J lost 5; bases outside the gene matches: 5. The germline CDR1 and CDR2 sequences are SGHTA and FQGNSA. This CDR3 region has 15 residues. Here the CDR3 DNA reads TGTGCCAGCAGCTGGGACAGGGGGCGCGATACTGAAGCTTTCTTT. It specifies CASSWDRGRDTEAFF.

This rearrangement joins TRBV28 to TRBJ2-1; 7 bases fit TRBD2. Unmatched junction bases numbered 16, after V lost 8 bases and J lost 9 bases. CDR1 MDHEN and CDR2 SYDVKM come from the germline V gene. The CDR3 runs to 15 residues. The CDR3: CASGVRQGREGEQFF. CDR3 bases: TGTGCCAGCGGGGTGCGCCAAGGGAGGGAAGGTGAGCAGTTCTTC.

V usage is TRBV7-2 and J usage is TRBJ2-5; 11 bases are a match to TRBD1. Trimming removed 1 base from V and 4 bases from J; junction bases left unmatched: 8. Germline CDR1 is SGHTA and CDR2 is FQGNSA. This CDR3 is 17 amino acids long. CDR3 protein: CASSLVDRGQMAETQYF. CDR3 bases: TGTGCCAGCAGCTTAGTGGACAGGGGGCAGATGGCAGAGACCCAGTACTTC.

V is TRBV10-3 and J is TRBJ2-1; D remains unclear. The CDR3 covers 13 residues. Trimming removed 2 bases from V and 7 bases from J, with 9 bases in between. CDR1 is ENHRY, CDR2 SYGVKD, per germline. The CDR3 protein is CAISEDVWNEQFF. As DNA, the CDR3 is TGTGCCATCAGTGAGGACGTGTGGAATGAGCAGTTCTTC.

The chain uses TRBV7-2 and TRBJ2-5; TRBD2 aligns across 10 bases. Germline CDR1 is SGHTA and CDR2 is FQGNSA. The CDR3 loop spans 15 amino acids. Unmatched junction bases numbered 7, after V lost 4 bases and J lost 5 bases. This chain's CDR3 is CASSSLAGAEETQYF. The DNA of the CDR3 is TGTGCCAGCAGCTCGCTAGCGGGAGCGGAGGAGACCCAGTACTTC.

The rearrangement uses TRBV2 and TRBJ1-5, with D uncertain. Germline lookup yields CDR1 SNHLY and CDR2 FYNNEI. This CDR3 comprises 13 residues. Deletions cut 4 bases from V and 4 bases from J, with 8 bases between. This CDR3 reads CASSGSLNQPQHF. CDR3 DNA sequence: TGTGCCAGCAGTGGGTCCCTAAATCAGCCCCAGCATTTT.

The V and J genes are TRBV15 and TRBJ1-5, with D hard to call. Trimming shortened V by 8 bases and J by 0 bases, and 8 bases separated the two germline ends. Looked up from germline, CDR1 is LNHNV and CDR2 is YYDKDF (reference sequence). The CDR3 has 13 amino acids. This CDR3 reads CATQQRSNQPQHF. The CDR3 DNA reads TGTGCCACCCAACAGCGTAGCAATCAGCCCCAGCATTTT. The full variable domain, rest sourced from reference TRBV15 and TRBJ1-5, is DAMVIQNPRYQVTQFGKPVTLSCSQTLNHNVMYWYQQKSSQAPKLLFHYYDKDFNNEADTPDNFQSRRPNTSFCFLDIRSPGLGDTAMYLCATQQRSNQPQHFGDGTRLSIL.

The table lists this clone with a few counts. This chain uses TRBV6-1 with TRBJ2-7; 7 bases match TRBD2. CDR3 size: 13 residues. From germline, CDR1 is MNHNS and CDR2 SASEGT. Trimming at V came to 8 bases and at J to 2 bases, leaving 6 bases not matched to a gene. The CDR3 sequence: CASAGTNTYEQYF. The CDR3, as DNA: TGTGCCAGCGCCGGGACTAACACCTACGAGCAGTACTTC.

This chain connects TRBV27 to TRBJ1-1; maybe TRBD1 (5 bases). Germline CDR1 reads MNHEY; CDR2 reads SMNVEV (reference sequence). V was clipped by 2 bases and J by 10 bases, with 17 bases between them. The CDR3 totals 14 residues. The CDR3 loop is CASSLGLDGTPAFF. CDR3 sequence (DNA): TGTGCCAGCAGTTTAGGTCTGGACGGGACGCCAGCTTTCTTT.

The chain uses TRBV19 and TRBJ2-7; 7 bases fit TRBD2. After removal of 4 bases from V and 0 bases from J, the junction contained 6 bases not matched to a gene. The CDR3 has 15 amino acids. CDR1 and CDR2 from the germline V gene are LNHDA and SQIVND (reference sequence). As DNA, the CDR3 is TGTGCCAGTAGTACACTAGCGCAGAGCTCCTACGAGCAGTACTTC. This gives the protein CASSTLAQSSYEQYF.

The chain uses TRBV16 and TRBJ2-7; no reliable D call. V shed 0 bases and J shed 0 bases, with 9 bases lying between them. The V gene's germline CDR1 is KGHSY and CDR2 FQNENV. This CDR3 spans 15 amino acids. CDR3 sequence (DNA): TGTGCCAGCAGCCAATCCACAGTCCCCTCCTACGAGCAGTACTTC. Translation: CASSQSTVPSYEQYF.

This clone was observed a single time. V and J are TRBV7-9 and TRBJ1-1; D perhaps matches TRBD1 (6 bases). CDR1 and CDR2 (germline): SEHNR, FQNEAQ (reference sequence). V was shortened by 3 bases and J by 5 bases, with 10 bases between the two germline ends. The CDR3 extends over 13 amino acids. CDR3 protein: CASSFPGETEAFF. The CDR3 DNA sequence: TGTGCCAGCAGCTTCCCAGGGGAGACTGAAGCTTTCTTT.

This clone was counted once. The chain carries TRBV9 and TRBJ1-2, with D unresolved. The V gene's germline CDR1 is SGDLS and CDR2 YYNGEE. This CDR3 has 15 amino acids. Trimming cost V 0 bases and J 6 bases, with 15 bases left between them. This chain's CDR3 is CASSVADNSKHGYTF. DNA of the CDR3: TGTGCCAGCAGCGTAGCTGACAACAGTAAGCATGGCTACACCTTC.